Given below is one T cell receptor beta chain in context. Germline loops: CDR1 LNHDA, CDR2 SQIVND (reference sequence). The CDR3 length is 16 residues. V dropped 6 bases and J dropped 4; count of bases not matched to a gene: 9. This record comes from a study of blood T cell repertoires in COVID-19. Across the study: Acute-phase and convalescent COVID-19 samples originated in the United States, Italy and Spain. The cDNA or gDNA used as material had been derived from T cells, B-cell-depleted T cells, or PBMCs.

How the authors handled the data: Amplified reference gene primers provided the basis for estimating nucleated cell counts. Produced via immunoSEQ multiplex PCR; TCRdb's table is partial and in-frame only. That table is the source of V, J and clone size, and D and trimming were worked out from the DNA. The table records about 74,000 clones, almost 90% of them present only once. Sequencing input: peripheral blood. V usage is TRBV19 and J usage is TRBJ1-5; 10 bases line up with TRBD1. The sequence came from a woman of 80 years or more with active or convalescent COVID-19. CDR3 nucleotides: TGTGCCAGTAGGGAGGAGGGGACAGGGGCGAATCAGCCCCAGCATTTT. Protein product: CASREEGTGANQPQHF.